This is a list of T cell receptor beta chains from one sample in a study of shared clonotypes between healthy human individuals. The method was immunoSEQ multiplex PCR; TCRdb's version includes in-frame clones alone and lacks a portion of them. The repertoire has about 2.4 million clones, around 94% of them found once; the top ten carry roughly 0.14%. Sequenced sample: naive CD4+ T cells sorted from blood. These receptors came from a man aged 18 to 30 in good health. Both conserved end residues are part of each CDR3.

cdr3_length v_call cdr3_aa
15 TRBV7-9 CASSLSGRETGELFF
18 TRBV19 CASSIVPGHLSGANVLTF
15 TRBV19 CASSIGFKTIHEQYF
14 TRBV6-4 CASSEKVIGNTIYF
13 TRBV6-6 CASSRDRDNEQFF
15 TRBV11-2 CASNDQGGNTGELFF
14 TRBV6-6 CATHEASSTDTQYF
16 TRBV7-9 CASSLDQGIKVDEQYF
14 TRBV7-2 CASSAGTSVNEQFF
15 TRBV2 CASRPTSGGADEQFF
11 TRBV13 CASSLVDEQYF
16 TRBV5-4 CASSPSQVSAKNIQYF
13 TRBV6-5 CASREPGTNIQYF
15 TRBV5-5 CASSLVTAPQETQYF
17 TRBV4-1 CASSQGGQGTKHSPLHF
14 TRBV6-6 CASSYSGQNYEQYF
15 TRBV10-3 CAISESTTTNSPLHF
18 TRBV5-1 CASSRTLSGQGNHNEQFF
15 TRBV28 CASSSSERHNQPQHF
13 TRBV2 CASSGQDYTEAFF
15 TRBV9 CASSVATGVSYEQYF
14 TRBV2 CASSRDRGETEAFF
16 TRBV10-3 CAIPGKREDYAGELFF
17 TRBV5-4 CASSGRLAGGPYNEQFF
15 TRBV6-6 CASSLGGGDHQPQHF
14 TRBV5-1 CASSHDRGSYEQYF
13 TRBV6-1 CASRLGWTTEAFF
18 TRBV15 CATSTPHRIGQAGNTIYF
19 TRBV12-5 CASGLSTKEAERVTDTQYF
15 TRBV15 CATSSWDRGTDTQYF
16 TRBV9 CASSVTPPGGNTEAFF
12 TRBV7-2 CASSLVSNEQFF
15 TRBV25-1 CASSGGTGATDTQYF
16 TRBV5-4 CASSSGLAGRTDTQYF
11 TRBV29-1 CSARGPDGYTF
14 TRBV5-5 CASSAPGQGYEQYF
13 TRBV19 CASSIDRGISYTF
15 TRBV30 CAWRPRGVMWNEQFF
14 TRBV28 CASSGTGVNSPLHF
15 TRBV9 CASSAEGGRTGELFF
12 TRBV10-3 CAICPGTGELFF
15 TRBV30 CAWSLGQGGQETQYF